One and the same sample provided the 16 T cell receptor beta chains below, sequenced in a study of CD8+CD57+ T cells in acquired aplastic anemia. CDR3 and TCR beta VDJ profiling relied on genomic DNA as the template. TCRdb analysed the reads with MiXCR anew, one entry per CDR3 protein. The sample shows some 410,000 distinct CDR3 sequences, under 80% of them seen only once. Specimen: sorted CD4+, CD8+, or CD8+CD57+ T cells (not recorded which) from PBMCs. These receptors came from a human donor in good health, serving as a control.

At least ten counts were recorded for this clonotype. This chain connects TRBV7-2 to TRBJ2-5; D gene unclear. The CDR3 is 14 amino acids. V was clipped by 5 bases and J by 2 bases, with 12 bases between them. Looked up from germline, CDR1 is SGHTA and CDR2 is FQGNSA. The CDR3 sequence is CASSLRVGQETQYF. CDR3 nucleotide sequence: TGTGCCAGCAGCCTAAGGGTGGGGCAAGAGACCCAGTACTTC.

The chain's CDR3 is CASSCSEGPDGYTF. The CDR3 DNA reads as TGTGCCAGCAGCTGTTCCGAGGGCCCGGATGGCTACACCTTC. The V and J genes are TRBV5-4 and TRBJ1-2; D is unresolved. The CDR3 has 14 amino acids. Trimming removed 3 bases from V and 6 bases from J, with 15 bases in between. Germline V gene data show CDR1 as SGHNT and CDR2 as YYREEE (reference sequence).

This clonotype was counted between two and nine times. The rearrangement uses TRBV9 and TRBJ1-2, with 7 bases aligning to TRBD1. V was pared by 0 bases and J by 4 bases, with 0 bases of the junction left unmatched. CDR3 length: 13 amino acids. The germline V gene has CDR1 SGDLS and CDR2 YYNGEE. The CDR3 protein is CASSVGQGYGYTF. The CDR3 coding sequence is TGTGCCAGCAGCGTAGGACAGGGCTATGGCTACACCTTC.

This clonotype was detected once. The chain is built from TRBV5-6 and TRBJ2-7; D gene uncertain. The CDR3 is 15 residues long. V lost 1 base to trimming and J lost 0 bases, with 11 bases between them. Germline V CDR1 and CDR2: SGHDT, YYEEEE. DNA of the CDR3: TGTGCCAGCAGCTTGATGCCGAGCCTCTCCTACGAGCAGTACTTC. Translation gives CASSLMPSLSYEQYF.

The chain combines TRBV6-1 with TRBJ2-3; tentatively, D is TRBD2 (5 bases). The CDR3 contains 16 residues. The germline V and J ends were trimmed by 2 bases and 4 bases, with 16 bases remaining between them. Germline lookup yields CDR1 MNHNS and CDR2 SASEGT. In nucleotides, the CDR3 is TGTGCCAGCAGTGAAATGGATGGTGGGAGCGCAGATACGCAGTATTTT. It specifies CASSEMDGGSADTQYF.

Remarks on this clonotype: The junction differs from germline at one of its ends, possibly a read error. The CDR3, as DNA: TGTGCCAGCAGCGTAGCAGCCCGCTCGGGGTCCGAGCAGTACTTC. This sequence encodes CASSVAARSGSEQYF. The J gene is TRBJ2-7, the V gene TRBV7-4; TRBD2 might be the D (5 bases). Germline V CDR1 and CDR2: SGHVT, SQSDAQ. The CDR3 is 15 amino acids.

This chain joins TRBV20-1 and TRBJ2-3; either TRBD1 or TRBD2 may supply D (5 bases each). Trimming pared 0 bases from V and 3 bases from J, leaving 10 bases between. Germline CDR1 is DFQATT and CDR2 is SNEGSKA (reference sequence). The CDR3 contains 14 residues. The CDR3 coding sequence is TGCAGTGCTAGAGACCCGGGACGTACAGATACGCAGTATTTT. This sequence encodes CSARDPGRTDTQYF.

A word on this clonotype: This CDR3 fails to terminate in the conserved phenylalanine or tryptophan, so it likely reflects a read error. The limits of the CDR3 on the DNA are not certain, so only TCRdb's listed CDR3 is given. The rearrangement links TRBV2 to TRBJ1-1; TRBD1, as called in the table, went unchecked against the DNA. From germline, CDR1 is SNHLY and CDR2 FYNNEI. The CDR3 is 13 amino acids long, termini counted. The CDR3 loop reads CASRETGIMEALV.

This clonotype showed up many times. The chain recombines TRBV11-2 with TRBJ1-1, with unresolved D. The ends were cut back, 1 base at V and 1 base at J, with 7 bases in the middle. Germline values: CDR1 SGHAT, CDR2 FQNNGV. The CDR3 totals 14 residues. The CDR3, as DNA: TGTGCCAGCAGCTTAGCCAGTCAGAACACTGAAGCTTTCTTT. Amino acids: CASSLASQNTEAFF.

In this sample, this clonotype turned up many times. The chain recombines TRBV7-9 with TRBJ1-2; D is perhaps TRBD1 (6 bases). The CDR3 extends over 14 amino acids. Germline V gene data show CDR1 as SEHNR and CDR2 as FQNEAQ (reference sequence). The germline V and J ends were trimmed by 3 bases and 7 bases, with 15 bases remaining between them. CDR3 in amino acids: CASSFTTGSSGYTF. The CDR3, as DNA: TGTGCCAGCAGCTTTACTACAGGGAGTTCTGGCTACACCTTC.

This clonotype was detected once. A read error may be the cause here, since a much bigger clone is one base away. J is TRBJ2-7 and V is TRBV6-1; unclear D gene. The CDR3 consists of 13 residues. Germline CDR1 MNHNS, CDR2 SASEGT. Trimming left V 7 bases short and J 5 bases short, with 15 bases between. The CDR3 nucleotides read TGTGCCAGCAACTTTCAGGCGTTTGACGAGCAGTACTTC. This gives the protein CASNFQAFDEQYF.

This clonotype is a singleton in its sample. This is likely a read error, given that the CDR3 carries no conserved phenylalanine or tryptophan at its end. The chain is built from TRBV5-8 and TRBJ1-5; D uncertain. The CDR3 is 15 residues long. V was clipped by 4 bases and J by 5 bases, with 16 bases between them. CDR1 and CDR2 from the germline V gene are SGHTS and YDEGEE. The CDR3 DNA reads TGTGCCAGCAGCCGGCACCGGAGTGGGGATCAGCCCCAGCATTCT. Translation gives CASSRHRSGDQPQHS.

The gene calls are TRBV2 and TRBJ2-1, with 10 bases that match TRBD2. V lost 4 bases, J lost 6 bases, and 6 bases stayed unmatched. The germline gives CDR1 SNHLY, CDR2 FYNNEI. The CDR3 runs to 15 residues. CDR3 protein: CASSATLAGSNEQFF. CDR3 in DNA: TGTGCCAGCAGTGCAACACTAGCGGGGAGCAATGAGCAGTTCTTC.

Note on this clonotype: Here the CDR3 omits its conserved ending phenylalanine or tryptophan, so a read error is the likely source. This rearrangement joins TRBV7-4 to TRBJ1-5; D remains ambiguous. With 6 bases removed from V and 5 bases from J, the gap between germline ends came to 20 bases. The CDR3 extends over 16 amino acids. From germline, CDR1 is SGHVT and CDR2 SQSDAQ. As DNA, the CDR3 is TGTGCCAGCAGTTTAAGAGGCAGCGGCAGATATCAGCCCCAGCATTTA. Amino acids: CASSLRGSGRYQPQHL.

The J gene is TRBJ2-3, the V gene TRBV7-4; D may be TRBD2 (5 bases). This CDR3 has 16 amino acids. Germline V gives CDR1 SGHVT, CDR2 SQSDAQ. V lost 9 bases and J lost 6, with 25 bases in between. The CDR3 nucleotides are TGTGCCAGTAGCATCAGACGTCCGGACTCCACTGATACGCAGTATTTT. Encoded protein: CASSIRRPDSTDTQYF.

Concerning this clonotype itself: A read error may explain this, as a much larger clone is one base away. This chain links TRBV12-5 with TRBJ1-5; D remains unclear. Germline assignment: CDR1 LGHNT and CDR2 FRNRAP. The CDR3 covers 13 residues. CDR3 nucleotides: TGTGCTAGTGGTTTGGGGGAGAATCAGCCCCAGCGTTTT. It is translated as CASGLGENQPQRF.